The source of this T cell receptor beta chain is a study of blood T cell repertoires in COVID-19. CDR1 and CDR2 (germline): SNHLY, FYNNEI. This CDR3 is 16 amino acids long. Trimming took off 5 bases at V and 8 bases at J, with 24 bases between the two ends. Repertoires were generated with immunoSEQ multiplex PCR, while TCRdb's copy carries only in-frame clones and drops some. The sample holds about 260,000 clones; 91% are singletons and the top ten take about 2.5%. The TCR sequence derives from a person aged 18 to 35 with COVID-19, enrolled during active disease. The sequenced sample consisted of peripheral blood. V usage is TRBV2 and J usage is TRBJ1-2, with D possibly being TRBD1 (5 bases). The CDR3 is CASSRGWDYEVGGYTF. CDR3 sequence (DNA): TGTGCCAGCAGTAGGGGTTGGGACTATGAAGTCGGGGGCTACACCTTC.